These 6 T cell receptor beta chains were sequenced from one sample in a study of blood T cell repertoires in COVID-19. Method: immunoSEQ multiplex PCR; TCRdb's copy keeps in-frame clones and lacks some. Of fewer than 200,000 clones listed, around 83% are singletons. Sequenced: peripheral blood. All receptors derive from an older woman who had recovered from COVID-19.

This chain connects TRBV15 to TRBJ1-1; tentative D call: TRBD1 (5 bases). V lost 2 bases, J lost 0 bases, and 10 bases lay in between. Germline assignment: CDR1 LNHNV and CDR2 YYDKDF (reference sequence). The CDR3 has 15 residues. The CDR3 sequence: CATSRPRAMNTEAFF. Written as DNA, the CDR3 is TGTGCCACCAGCAGACCCAGGGCGATGAACACTGAAGCTTTCTTT.

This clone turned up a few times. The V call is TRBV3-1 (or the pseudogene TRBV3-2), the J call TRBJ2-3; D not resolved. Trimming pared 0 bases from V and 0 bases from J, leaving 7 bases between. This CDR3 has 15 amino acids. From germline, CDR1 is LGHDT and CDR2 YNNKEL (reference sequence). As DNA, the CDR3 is TGTGCCAGCAGCCAAGATGGAGCTAGCACAGATACGCAGTATTTT. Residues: CASSQDGASTDTQYF.

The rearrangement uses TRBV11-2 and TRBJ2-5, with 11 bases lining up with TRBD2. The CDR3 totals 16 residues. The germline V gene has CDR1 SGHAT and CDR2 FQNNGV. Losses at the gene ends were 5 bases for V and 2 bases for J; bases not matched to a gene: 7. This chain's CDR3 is CASSPLRLAGQETQYF. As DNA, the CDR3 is TGTGCCAGCAGCCCTCTAAGACTAGCGGGACAAGAGACCCAGTACTTC.

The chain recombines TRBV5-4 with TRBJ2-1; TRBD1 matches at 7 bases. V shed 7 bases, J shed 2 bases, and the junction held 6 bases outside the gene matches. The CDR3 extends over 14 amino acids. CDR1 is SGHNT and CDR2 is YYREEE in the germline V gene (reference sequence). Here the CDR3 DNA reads TGTGCCAGCTCCGGACAGGCAGCCTACAATGAGCAGTTCTTC. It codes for CASSGQAAYNEQFF.

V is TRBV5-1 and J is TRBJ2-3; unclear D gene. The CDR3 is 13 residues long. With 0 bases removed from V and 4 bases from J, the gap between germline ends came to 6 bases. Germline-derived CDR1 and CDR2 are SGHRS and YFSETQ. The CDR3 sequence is CASSLVAPDTQYF. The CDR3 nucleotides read TGCGCCAGCAGCTTGGTGGCCCCAGATACGCAGTATTTT.

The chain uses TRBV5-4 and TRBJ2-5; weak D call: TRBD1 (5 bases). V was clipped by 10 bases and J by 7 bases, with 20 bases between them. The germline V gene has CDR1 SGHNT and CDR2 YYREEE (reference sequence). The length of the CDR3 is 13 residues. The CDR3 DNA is TGTGCCTACTCCGCCCCGGACACCGGGACCCAGTACTTC. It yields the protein CAYSAPDTGTQYF.